This T cell receptor beta chain was identified during a study of T cells expressing NK-cell markers. Study at large: Sorted CD3+CD56-NKG2C+, CD3+CD56+NKG2C+ and CD3+CD56+NKG2C- T cells supplied the TCR beta repertoires. Eight donors were sequenced, seven testing HCMV-seropositive and one testing seronegative. Study conclusions and caveats: CD8+ T cells in more than five donors included dominant NKG2C+ clonotypes at about 1.0-7.5%.

Comment on this clonotype: Its specificity is unknown.

With UMIs, 5'RACE template switching was used to make TCR beta cDNA. Each CDR3 protein gets one entry in TCRdb, which reprocessed the 5' RACE reads and gives no DNA. The sample data list about 170,000 distinct CDR3 sequences. This CDR3 has 13 amino acids. Germline V gene data show CDR1 as MNHEY and CDR2 as SMNVEV (reference sequence). This rearrangement joins TRBV27 to TRBJ1-2. Sequencing used blood T cells: a sorted CD56 or NKG2C T cell subset, CD4+ or CD8+ T cells, or bulk PBMC T cells (not recorded which). The source of this sequence is a man aged 18 to 69 in good health. The CDR3 loop reads CASSFSQENGYTF.